The clone carrying this T cell receptor beta chain was seen ten or more times. Its target is not known. Healthy Caucasians provided all donations. One entry per CDR3 protein, called by TCRdb with MiXCR from the 5' RACE reads. The data show 350,000 to 500,000 distinct CDR3 sequences, with about a fifth seen just once and more than 10% held by the top ten. This sample is part of a study of identical twins. The study's findings and limits: Excess twin sharing in beta out-of-frame sequences was weaker. Conclusions were drawn cross-sectionally by statistical analysis, without following the same donors.

The V gene lost 7 bases and the J gene lost 10 bases, with 18 bases spanning the gap. Germline CDR1 reads SGHRS; CDR2 reads YFSETQ. This CDR3 has 13 residues. The receptor was derived from a man aged 50 to 59 in good health. V is TRBV5-1 and J is TRBJ2-1, with D hard to call. Sequencing used naive T cells sorted from blood. CDR3 amino acids: CASRHQDRAEQFF. CDR3 nucleotides: TGCGCCAGCCGCCATCAGGACCGGGCAGAGCAGTTCTTC.